This T cell receptor (beta chain) was sequenced during a study of identifying expanded T cells in peripheral blood. Findings of the study overall: Roughly two-week clone count variance significantly increased as total template count grew. Technical replicates showed around 1.3 changed clones; approximately 2 weeks around 15; four weeks 19.

This clone was picked up a small number of times. The antigen is not known. Germline CDR1 reads LNHDA; CDR2 reads SQIVND (reference sequence). There are 16 residues in the CDR3. V trimming: 9 bases; J trimming: 5 bases; junction bases outside the gene matches: 14. Collection occurred without any documented infections or immune events in donors. The repertoire was sequenced with immunoSEQ multiplex PCR; TCRdb's copy has only in-frame clones and lacks some. The profile shows about 130,000 clones, about 88% of them singletons. The receptor was derived from a person between 18 and 70 years old in good health. The chain joins TRBV19 to TRBJ2-1; TRBD2 aligns across 9 bases. The specimen was blood. CDR3 in DNA: TGTGCCAGCTCCTTAGCGGGGGCCTCATTTAACAATGAGCAGTTCTTC. Protein: CASSLAGASFNNEQFF.